These T cell receptor beta chains were read from a single sample in a study of beta chain features in type 1 diabetes. Sequenced by immunoSEQ multiplex PCR; TCRdb stores in-frame clones only, minus some. This sample has 300,000 to 350,000 clones; 8% occur once, and the top ten carry more than 0.4%. The sample was central memory CD4+ T cells from blood. These receptors all stem from a woman aged 18-29 years in good health. Each CDR3 is given with its conserved first and last residue. Each record gives: clone size, V gene, J gene, D gene, CDR3 DNA, CDR3 protein. D genes are given only for firm matches. Rows give clone size only sometimes, using once, few, many, or a class for an expanded clone.

>many|TRBV5-5|TRBJ1-2|.
TGTGCCAGCAGCTTGTTGGACGGAGGCTACACCTTC
CASSLLDGGYTF
>.|TRBV7-3|TRBJ2-5|.
TGTGCCAGCAGCGCGGACCCTACACCGTCGGGGACCCAGTACTTC
CASSADPTPSGTQYF
>many|TRBV9|TRBJ2-1|TRBD2
TGTGCCAGCAGCCCCCGACTAGCGGGAGGCGCTGAGCAGTTCTTC
CASSPRLAGGAEQFF
>few|TRBV15|TRBJ1-2|.
TGTGCCACCAGCAGAGGGAGGGGTTCTAACTATGGCTACACCTTC
CATSRGRGSNYGYTF
>.|TRBV28|TRBJ1-1|TRBD1
TGTGCCAGCAGTCCACCATTAACAGGGGCAGCGGAAGCTTTCTTT
CASSPPLTGAAEAFF
>few|TRBV7-3|TRBJ2-3|TRBD2
TGTGCCAGCAGCTTGTGGGCAGCGGGAGGGCCATCAGATACGCAGTATTTT
CASSLWAAGGPSDTQYF
>.|TRBV10-3|TRBJ2-1|TRBD2
TGTGCCATCAGTGAGGGACTAGCTAGTTTCTTC
CAISEGLASFF
>.|TRBV28|TRBJ2-1|TRBD2
TGTGCCAGCTGGGAGAGGAGACTAGCCTCCAATGAGCAGTTCTTC
CASWERRLASNEQFF
>many|TRBV7-9|TRBJ2-3|.
TGTGCCAGCAGCTTATCCCTAGCACCAGATACGCAGTATTTT
CASSLSLAPDTQYF
>few|TRBV18|TRBJ2-1|TRBD1
TGTGCCAGCTCACCATCCCGGGACAGGGAAGGGAATGAGCAGTTCTTC
CASSPSRDREGNEQFF
>.|TRBV4-3|TRBJ2-3|.
TGCGCCAGCAGCCAAGGAATGGGGGAGACAGATACGCAGTATTTT
CASSQGMGETDTQYF
>.|TRBV7-2|TRBJ2-7|.
TGTGCCAGCAGCCACACGACTGGTCTAGGGGAGCAGTACTTC
CASSHTTGLGEQYF
>few|TRBV6-5|TRBJ2-5|.
TGTGCCAGCAGTTACTTGGGGGGTAGCCAAGAGACCCAGTACTTC
CASSYLGGSQETQYF
>once|TRBV7-2|TRBJ2-7|TRBD1
TGTGCCAGCAGCGAGAGGACAGGGAGGTACGAGCAGTACTTC
CASSERTGRYEQYF
>few|TRBV18|TRBJ2-7|.
TGTGCCAGCTCACCCAGGATAGATACCTACGAGCAGTACTTC
CASSPRIDTYEQYF
>.|TRBV9|TRBJ2-1|.
TGTGCCAGCAGCGTCCTCGGGACGGCATCCTACAATGAGCAGTTCTTC
CASSVLGTASYNEQFF
>few|TRBV15|TRBJ2-3|TRBD1
TGTGCCACCAGCAGAGATGGTACGGGACAGGGTATAGATACGCAGTATTTT
CATSRDGTGQGIDTQYF
>few|TRBV15|TRBJ2-3|TRBD1
TGTGCCACCAGCAGAGGCGGGACAGGGTCCACAGATACGCAGTATTTT
CATSRGGTGSTDTQYF
>few|TRBV19|TRBJ2-7|.
TGTGCCAGTAGTATTCGCGGGTTAGGCTACGAGCAGTACTTC
CASSIRGLGYEQYF
>few|TRBV4-3|TRBJ1-2|TRBD1
TGCGCCAGCAGCCAAGATTCCCACAGGGGCTATGGCTACACCTTC
CASSQDSHRGYGYTF
>few|TRBV5-6|TRBJ1-6|.
TGTGCCAGCTGTTTGAGGGGCGCGGGTTATTCACCCCTCCACTTT
CASCLRGAGYSPLHF
>.|TRBV2|TRBJ2-1|TRBD1
TGTGCCAGCAGTGGACAGGGGGACAATGAGCAGTTCTTC
CASSGQGDNEQFF
>few|TRBV7-9|TRBJ2-7|TRBD1
TGTGCCAGCAGCTCCCCGACTGTTGGACAGGGCTACGAGCAGTACTTC
CASSSPTVGQGYEQYF
>few|TRBV7-9|TRBJ1-2|.
TGTGCCAGCAGCTTAGATAGGGGGATCTATGGCTACACCTTC
CASSLDRGIYGYTF
>.|TRBV28|TRBJ1-1|.
TGTGCCAGCACTGAATCGGGCCACCAAACTGAAGCTTTCTTT
CASTESGHQTEAFF
>.|TRBV4-2|TRBJ2-6|TRBD1
TGTGCCAGCAGCCAACGACAGGGCCCTGGGGCCAACGTCCTGACTTTC
CASSQRQGPGANVLTF
>.|TRBV2|TRBJ2-3|.
TGTGCCAGCACTCTGGCGGGGGCTCCCACAGATACGCAGTATTTT
CASTLAGAPTDTQYF
>many|TRBV2|TRBJ2-6|.
TGTGCCAGCAGCGAGGGGTGGTTCTCTGGGGCCAACGTCCTGACTTTC
CASSEGWFSGANVLTF
>.|TRBV6-6|TRBJ1-5|.
TGTGCCAGCAGTTGGAAAAATCAGCCCCAGCATTTT
CASSWKNQPQHF
>.|TRBV7-8|TRBJ2-6|.
TGTGCCAGCAGCCCCTCAATCCCGAACTCTGGGGCCAACGTCCTGACTTTC
CASSPSIPNSGANVLTF
>few|TRBV4-3|TRBJ1-4|.
TGCGCCAGCAGCCATCAGGGTGCAACTAATGAAAAACTGTTTTTT
CASSHQGATNEKLFF
>few|TRBV13|TRBJ1-1|TRBD1
TGTGCCAGCAGCTTAGGTGAATGGACAGGGAACACTGAAGCTTTCTTT
CASSLGEWTGNTEAFF
>.|TRBV18|TRBJ1-1|TRBD1
TGTGCCAGCTCACGACAGGGTGTCACTGAAGCTTTCTTT
CASSRQGVTEAFF
>many|TRBV9|TRBJ2-1|TRBD2
TGTGCCAGCAGCGTAGGCGGGAGTGGGTTCAATGAGCAGTTCTTC
CASSVGGSGFNEQFF
>.|TRBV5-6|TRBJ2-2|TRBD2
TGTGCCAGCAGCTTGGCTAGCGGGACGAACACCGGGGAGCTGTTTTTT
CASSLASGTNTGELFF
>.|TRBV27|TRBJ2-5|TRBD2
TGTGCCAGCAGTTTAGAGGGCGGGAGGGCCAGAGAGACCCAGTACTTC
CASSLEGGRARETQYF
>.|TRBV18|TRBJ2-7|.
TGTGCCAGCTCCAGCTCAGTGGGTCCGTCCTACGAGCAGTACTTC
CASSSSVGPSYEQYF
>few|TRBV4-2|TRBJ2-1|.
TGTGCCAGCAGCCCCCGGGAGACACGGTACAATGAGCAGTTCTTC
CASSPRETRYNEQFF
>few|TRBV4-3|TRBJ2-2|TRBD2
TGCGCCAGCAGCCAAGGGATCCTAGCGGGAGCGGTCTGGGCCGGGGAGCTGTTTTTT
CASSQGILAGAVWAGELFF
>.|TRBV10-3|TRBJ1-1|.
TGTGCCATTACTGAACAGGTGAACACTGAAGCTTTCTTT
CAITEQVNTEAFF